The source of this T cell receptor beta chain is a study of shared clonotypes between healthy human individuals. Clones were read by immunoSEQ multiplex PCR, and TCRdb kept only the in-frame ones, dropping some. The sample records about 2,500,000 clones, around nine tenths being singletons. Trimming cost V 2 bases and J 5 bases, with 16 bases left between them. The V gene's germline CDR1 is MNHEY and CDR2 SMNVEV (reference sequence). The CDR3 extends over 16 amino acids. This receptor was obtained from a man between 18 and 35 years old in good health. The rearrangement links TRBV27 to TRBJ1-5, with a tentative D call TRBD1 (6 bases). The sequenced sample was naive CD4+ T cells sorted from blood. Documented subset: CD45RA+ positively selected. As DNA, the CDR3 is TGTGCCAGCAGTTTAAGCGCAGGGGCTAGACATCAGCCCCAGCATTTT. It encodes CASSLSAGARHQPQHF.